Listed below are T cell receptor beta chains from one sample, sequenced in a study of blood T cell repertoires in COVID-19. Here immunoSEQ multiplex PCR was the method, and the copy in TCRdb shows in-frame clones only, minus some. Of about 150,000 clones in the sample, roughly 85% were seen once. The sequenced sample consisted of peripheral blood. The receptor source for this set is a man between 70 and 80 years old with acute or convalescent COVID-19. Both conserved end residues are part of each CDR3. A D gene is named only where the DNA matches it firmly. Where a row states a size, it is once, few, many or the class of an expanded clone; other rows omit it.

DNA,CDR3,D,V,size,J
TGTGCCAGCAGTTTAAGGGACAGGGCAGTCCGGGAGACCCAGTACTTC,CASSLRDRAVRETQYF,TRBD1,TRBV28,-,TRBJ2-5
TGTGCCAGTAGTATTAGGACTAGCGGGAGGTTAAACACCGGGGAGCTGTTTTTT,CASSIRTSGRLNTGELFF,TRBD2,TRBV19,-,TRBJ2-2
TGTGCCAGCAGCCCCTCCGGAGCGGAGCAGTTCTTC,CASSPSGAEQFF,-,TRBV6-2/TRBV6-3,few,TRBJ2-1
TGTGCCAGCTCACGTATGACAGTGAACACTGAAGCTTTCTTT,CASSRMTVNTEAFF,-,TRBV18,once,TRBJ1-1
TGTGCCAGCTCACCGACGACAGGGTCGGGGGAGCAGTACTTC,CASSPTTGSGEQYF,TRBD1,TRBV18,-,TRBJ2-7
TGTGCCAGCAGTTCGGGACAGCTAGATACGCAGTATTTT,CASSSGQLDTQYF,TRBD1,TRBV28,once,TRBJ2-3
TGTGCCACCAGTGATTCTACAGGTCCAACTAATGAAAAACTGTTTTTT,CATSDSTGPTNEKLFF,-,TRBV24-1,-,TRBJ1-4
TGTGCCAGCAGCCCAGAACTAGCGGTGTACAATGAGCAGTTCTTC,CASSPELAVYNEQFF,TRBD2,TRBV9,-,TRBJ2-1
TGTGCCAGCAGTCGCCCCACTAGCGGGTTCAGAGGGAGTGAGCAGTACTTC,CASSRPTSGFRGSEQYF,TRBD2,TRBV6-2/TRBV6-3,-,TRBJ2-7
TGTGCCAGCAGCTTTAACCCGGGAAGTCAAGAGACCCAGTACTTC,CASSFNPGSQETQYF,-,TRBV7-2,-,TRBJ2-5
TGTGCCACCAGCAGTCCTACAGGGGGCCATCAGCCCCAGCATTTT,CATSSPTGGHQPQHF,TRBD1,TRBV15,few,TRBJ1-5
TGCGCCAGCAGCCAAGATTCAGGGGGCTACTCCTACGAGCAGTACTTC,CASSQDSGGYSYEQYF,TRBD1,TRBV4-1,-,TRBJ2-7
TGTGCCAGCAGTTTAGTGGGACAGGGGGCTTACGAGCAGTACTTC,CASSLVGQGAYEQYF,TRBD1,TRBV27,-,TRBJ2-7
TGTGCCAGCAGCTCCGATAGCGGGACCTTCGGGAATGAGCAGTTCTTC,CASSSDSGTFGNEQFF,TRBD2,TRBV6-6,-,TRBJ2-1
TGTGCCAGCAGCACGACCAAACTAGCGGGAGCCGGGGAGCTGTTTTTT,CASSTTKLAGAGELFF,TRBD2,TRBV5-6,few,TRBJ2-2
TGTGCCAATGAGGCAGACAGGGTCTATGAGCAGTTCTTC,CANEADRVYEQFF,TRBD1,TRBV19,-,TRBJ2-1
TGTGCCAGCAGCCCCCCCCGGACCGGGGAGCTGTTTTTT,CASSPPRTGELFF,-,TRBV9,once,TRBJ2-2
TGCGCCAGCAGCTTCCGGTCGAACACCGGGGAGCTGTTTTTT,CASSFRSNTGELFF,-,TRBV5-1,-,TRBJ2-2
TGCAGCGTTGGGAGCAGTGCCCGCGGGGGCTACACCTTC,CSVGSSARGGYTF,-,TRBV29-1,-,TRBJ1-2
TGTGCCAGCAGCCCGACAGCTAATTCACCCCTCCACTTT,CASSPTANSPLHF,-,TRBV7-3,-,TRBJ1-6
TGTGCCAGCAGTAGGGACTTTGCAAATCAGCCCCAGCATTTT,CASSRDFANQPQHF,-,TRBV7-9,few,TRBJ1-5
TGTGCCAGCAGCTTAAGTACTAGTGCGAACACCGGGGAGCTGTTTTTT,CASSLSTSANTGELFF,-,TRBV7-6,-,TRBJ2-2
TGTGCCAGCAGTTCCCCCATTGCGGGCCTCTACAATGAGCAGTTCTTC,CASSSPIAGLYNEQFF,-,TRBV28,-,TRBJ2-1
TGCAGTGCTAGGGACGGGAGGGAGCAGTACTTC,CSARDGREQYF,TRBD2,TRBV20-1,once,TRBJ2-7
TGTGCCACCAGCAGAGCCGTGAGGGCTAGCGGGAGGCAAGAGACCCAGTACTTC,CATSRAVRASGRQETQYF,TRBD2,TRBV15,-,TRBJ2-5
TGCGCCAGCAGCTTGACTAGCGGGATTGCCTACGAGCAGTACTTC,CASSLTSGIAYEQYF,TRBD2,TRBV5-1,once,TRBJ2-7
TGCAACGCCTGGGGGGTGGTGTACAATGAGCAGTTCTTC,CNAWGVVYNEQFF,-,TRBV29-1,-,TRBJ2-1
TGTGCCACCAGCAGAGACCAGGGGCGAAGATTTAACTATGGCTACACCTTC,CATSRDQGRRFNYGYTF,-,TRBV15,-,TRBJ1-2
TGTGCCAGCAGCTTGTGGGTGGCAGGGAGGCGAATTACTGAAGCTTTCTTT,CASSLWVAGRRITEAFF,-,TRBV5-6,-,TRBJ1-1
TGTGCCAGCAGCGTCAGGGTAGGTCTCTCTGGAAACACCATATATTTT,CASSVRVGLSGNTIYF,-,TRBV9,-,TRBJ1-3
TGTGCCAGCAGTCCAGGACAGGGGAGGGAGGAGACCCAGTACTTC,CASSPGQGREETQYF,TRBD1,TRBV6-2/TRBV6-3,-,TRBJ2-5
TGTGCCAGCAGACCCAGACAGGGGGCTGAGACCCAGTACTTC,CASRPRQGAETQYF,TRBD1,TRBV2,-,TRBJ2-5
TGCGCCAGCAGCCAAGACGGACTAGCGGGAAGCGGAGAGCAGTTCTTC,CASSQDGLAGSGEQFF,TRBD2,TRBV4-3,-,TRBJ2-1
TGCGCCAGCAGCGTGGGACAGGGGGATCAGCCCCAGCATTTT,CASSVGQGDQPQHF,TRBD1,TRBV5-1,-,TRBJ1-5
TGTGCCAGCAAGACAGACAGTGCCAACAATGAGCAGTTCTTC,CASKTDSANNEQFF,-,TRBV19,-,TRBJ2-1
TGTGCCAGCAGTTTCGCCGGACAGGGGGCGGTTGCTGAAGCTTTCTTT,CASSFAGQGAVAEAFF,TRBD1,TRBV6-2/TRBV6-3,-,TRBJ1-1
TGTGCCAGCAGTGAAGCAGGGGCTGGAAACACCATATATTTT,CASSEAGAGNTIYF,-,TRBV2,-,TRBJ1-3
TGTGCCAGCTCACCTCTGGGACAGGGGGCTGCGGACATTCAGTACTTC,CASSPLGQGAADIQYF,TRBD1,TRBV18,-,TRBJ2-4
TGTGCCAGCAGGACTAGCGGGAACACCGGGGAGCTGTTTTTT,CASRTSGNTGELFF,TRBD2,TRBV9,-,TRBJ2-2
TGCGCCAGCAGCCAAGGCAACAGCCTTGGTTACGAGCAGTACTTC,CASSQGNSLGYEQYF,-,TRBV4-1,-,TRBJ2-7
TGTGCCAGCAGCCATGGACTAGCGGGATTCACCGGGGAGCTGTTTTTT,CASSHGLAGFTGELFF,TRBD2,TRBV3-1/TRBV3-2,-,TRBJ2-2